This T cell receptor beta chain is drawn from a study of blood T cells in healthy people across ages. As regards this clonotype: Its antigen is as yet unknown.

Together with a sample-barcoded 5' primer, a J-beta primer mix was included in a second PCR lasting about 7 to 12 cycles. TCRdb itself ran the 5' RACE reads through MiXCR, one entry per CDR3 protein. The sample records around 940,000 distinct CDR3 sequences, roughly 51% being singletons. Trimming cost V 5 bases and J 3 bases, with 5 bases left between them. CDR3 length: 13 residues. Germline V gives CDR1 MNHEY, CDR2 SMNVEV (reference sequence). Study-wide points: TCR beta diversity, measured per million T cells, fell in a roughly linear way with age.

Source material: blood. The rearrangement uses TRBV27 and TRBJ2-6; no firm D call. The origin of this receptor is a woman aged 60 to 75 in good health. In DNA form, the CDR3 reads TGTGCCAGCAGTGTAATTGGGGCCAACGTCCTGACTTTC. This codes for CASSVIGANVLTF. Full variable domain (missing parts from reference TRBV27 and TRBJ2-6): EAQVTQNPRYLITVTGKKLTVTCSQNMNHEYMSWYRQDPGLGLRQIYYSMNVEVTDKGDVPEGYKVSRKEKRNFPLILESPSPNQTSLYFCASSVIGANVLTFGAGSRLTVL.